This record concerns one TCR beta chain sequence. The specificity of this receptor is unknown. Base quality data are lacking; no much larger clone is found one base away. Receptors were amplified or captured by the immunoSEQ multiplex PCR assay. TCRdb provides this immuneACCESS table in a form limited to in-frame rearrangements. Some clones are lacking; in checked studies, under half of them reflect an unresolved V gene, and why the rest are absent is not known. The sample table lists some 100,000 clones, just over 85% of them with a count of one. Together, the top ten hold roughly 14% of the sample. The CDR3 holds 11 amino acids from the cysteine to the phenylalanine. The retained sequence is limited to the CDR3, 33 bases, with the frame set at the first base. CDR1 and CDR2, per the germline V gene, are SGHDT and YYEEEE. V drops 3 bases and J drops 6 bases, leaving 7 bases in between. These data are taken from a study of control samples from healthy donors and cancer patients (dated by TCRdb to about 2020).

This TCR derives from a man in his thirties or forties in good health. Recombination connected TRBV5-6 to TRBJ2-7; TRBD1 might be the D gene, on 6 matching bases. Sample: blood. Here the CDR3 is given as CASSSRGEQYF. The sequenced DNA is TGTGCCAGCAGCTCCAGGGGCGAGCAGTACTTC.